This TCR beta chain was sequenced in a study of blood T cell repertoires in COVID-19. Profiling relied on immunoSEQ multiplex PCR, and the TCRdb table lists in-frame clones only, not all of them. The table has approximately 390,000 clones, approximately 87% seen once. In germline, CDR1 is MGHDK, CDR2 SYGVNS. The CDR3 is 14 residues long. V lost 4 bases, J lost 1 base, and 11 bases lay in between. Cohort assignment relied on participant-reported clinical history. Recovery meant two consecutive negative NP/OP PCR tests, professional clearance, or resolved symptoms. The receptor was isolated from a woman aged 50 to 60 who had recovered from COVID-19. The chain employs TRBV25-1 and TRBJ2-7; D may be TRBD1 (6 bases). Input material: PBMCs or T cells enriched from blood (not recorded which). The CDR3 loop is CASSGLGTSYEQYF. In DNA form, the CDR3 reads TGTGCCAGCAGTGGATTAGGGACATCCTACGAGCAGTACTTC.